This T cell receptor beta chain appears in the sequencing data of a study of T cell repertoires in cytomegalovirus infection. Overall study context: Evidence of both CMV infection and a matching HLA type came from public TCR beta signatures.

Study-level points and caveats: HLA-C-restricted CMV-specific TCR beta clonotypes were dominant in the ex vivo response.

The CDR3 is made up of 14 amino acids. The germline V gene has CDR1 SGDLS and CDR2 YYNGEE. Trimming removed 3 bases at V and 3 bases at J, with 12 bases between. This clonotype was detected ten times or more. Its antigen is not known. TCRdb called the reads again in MiXCR, with one record for every CDR3 protein. The sample carries just under 300,000 distinct CDR3 sequences, roughly a tenth recorded once. Sequencing used PBMCs. The chain uses TRBV9 and TRBJ1-1; no firm D call. The sequence derives from a human donor in good health (CMV status not recorded). Some clones in this sample may be carry-over from other donors' samples. The CDR3 protein is CASSADPRDTEAFF. Here the CDR3 DNA reads TGTGCCAGCAGCGCAGACCCGAGGGACACTGAAGCTTTCTTT.